Shown below are 23 T cell receptor beta chains from a single sample sequenced in a study of vaccination and CD4 T cells after COVID-19. No cognate antigen is known for these TCRs. Treatment indicated: approximately nine-day PBMC culture with coronavirus spike peptide pools or control peptides (ViraFEST assay). Cultured CD4+ T cell DNA was sequenced using the Oncomine TCR Beta short-read assay. TCRdb re-called the PCR reads with MiXCR, one entry per CDR3 protein. The sample lists some 7,600 distinct CDR3 sequences, roughly 20% occurring once. Here the sequenced sample was CD4+ T cells from blood, cultured in vitro, taken after SARS-CoV-2 vaccination. Every receptor here comes from a human donor who had recovered from COVID-19.

This chain links TRBV6-1 with TRBJ1-2; 7 bases are a match to TRBD1. Looked up from germline, CDR1 is MNHNS and CDR2 is SASEGT. This CDR3 is 12 amino acids long. V lost 11 bases, J lost 3 bases, and 6 bases stayed unmatched. Here the CDR3 reads CAGDRVDYGYTF. The CDR3 bases are TGTGCCGGAGACAGGGTTGACTATGGCTACACCTTC.

In this sample, this clonotype turned up a few times. The chain combines TRBV7-2 with TRBJ2-1, with TRBD2 matching 8 bases. The CDR3 totals 15 residues. Germline V gene lookup returns CDR1 SGHTA and CDR2 FQGNSA. Trimming removed 4 bases from V and 0 bases from J; junction bases left unmatched: 2. The CDR3 protein is CASSWTSTSYNEQFF. CDR3 in DNA: TGTGCCAGCAGCTGGACTAGCACCTCCTACAATGAGCAGTTCTTC. Drawing the rest from reference TRBV7-2 and TRBJ2-1, the complete variable domain is GAGVSQSPSNKVTEKGKDVELRCDPISGHTALYWYRQSLGQGLEFLIYFQGNSAPDKSGLPSDRFSAERTGGSVSTLTIQRTQQEDSAVYLCASSWTSTSYNEQFFGPGTRLTVL.

The chain carries TRBV18 and TRBJ2-3, with D perhaps given as TRBD1 or TRBD2 (5 bases each). CDR3 size: 15 residues. Trimming removed 2 bases at V and 5 bases at J, with 14 bases between. Germline V gene lookup returns CDR1 KGHSH and CDR2 LQKENI. The CDR3 DNA reads as TGTGCCAGCTCACCAACCCGCCTTGGGGGAGATACGCAGTATTTT. It encodes CASSPTRLGGDTQYF.

Note on this clonotype: A clone one base away is much larger, so this may be a read error. The chain links TRBV7-6 to TRBJ1-6, with 7 bases fitting TRBD1. The trim removed 1 base at V and 8 bases at J, leaving 8 bases unmatched. Germline V CDR1 and CDR2: SGHVS, FNYEAQ. The CDR3 is made up of 16 amino acids. CDR3 loop: CASSLDLGGQDSPLHF. CDR3 coding DNA: TGTGCCAGCAGCTTAGATTTAGGGGGCCAGGATTCACCCCTCCACTTT.

The count of this clonotype is one. This sequence joins TRBV6-4 and TRBJ2-2, with D perhaps matching TRBD2 (5 bases). Trimming left V 7 bases short and J 3 bases short, with 12 bases between. The CDR3 runs to 14 residues. Germline assignment: CDR1 MRHNA and CDR2 SNTAGT. CDR3 region: CASKYYGDTGELFF. The CDR3 nucleotides are TGTGCCAGCAAATACTACGGGGACACCGGGGAGCTGTTTTTT.

This clonotype has just a few counts. This rearrangement joins TRBV6-1 to TRBJ1-1; D is uncertain. This CDR3 is built from 16 residues. Germline loops: CDR1 MNHNS, CDR2 SASEGT. V was pared by 5 bases and J by 1 base, with 17 bases between. CDR3 residues: CASSPRVTRANTEAFF. CDR3 DNA: TGTGCCAGCAGTCCAAGGGTTACCCGGGCGAACACTGAAGCTTTCTTT.

This clonotype is medium-sized. This chain joins TRBV24-1 and TRBJ1-2; 7 bases line up with TRBD1. This CDR3 has 13 amino acids. Losses at the gene ends were 5 bases for V and 1 base for J; bases not matched to a gene: 0. Germline loops: CDR1 KGHDR, CDR2 SFDVKD. In DNA form, the CDR3 reads TGTGCCACCAGTGGGGACAGTAACTATGGCTACACCTTC. Translating gives CATSGDSNYGYTF.

Points on this clonotype: This sequence may be a read error, since a much larger clone differs from it by one base. This chain links TRBV20-1 with TRBJ1-6, with 8 nucleotides matching TRBD1. In germline, CDR1 is DFQATT, CDR2 SNEGSKA (reference sequence). The CDR3 has 16 residues. CDR3 nucleotide sequence: TGCAGTGGGACAGGGACTGGGGGGGCCTATAGTTCACCCCTCCACTTT. It translates to CSGTGTGGAYSSPLHF.

By proportion, this clonotype is medium-sized. This CDR3 is CSASGQGYGYTF. The CDR3 coding sequence is TGCAGTGCTAGTGGACAGGGTTATGGCTACACCTTC. The chain recombines TRBV20-1 with TRBJ1-2; TRBD1 matches at 8 bases. The CDR3 has 12 residues. Trimming cost V 3 bases and J 5 bases; bases outside gene matches: 2. Germline V CDR1 and CDR2: DFQATT, SNEGSKA (reference sequence).

In its sample, this clonotype is medium-sized. J is TRBJ1-2 and V is TRBV28, with D uncertain. The length of the CDR3 is 13 residues. Germline CDR1 reads MDHEN; CDR2 reads SYDVKM. Trimming left V 6 bases short and J 4 bases short, with 12 bases between. As DNA, the CDR3 is TGTGCCAGCAGGGGCCAGGCGGTCTATGGCTACACCTTC. It codes for CASRGQAVYGYTF.

Only a few counts were recorded for this clonotype. This chain's CDR3 is CASSFSTGRQTQYF. For the CDR3, the DNA is TGCGCCAGCAGCTTTAGTACAGGGCGGCAGACCCAGTACTTC. This sequence joins TRBV5-1 and TRBJ2-5; D perhaps matches TRBD1 (6 bases). Trimming took off 2 bases at V and 6 bases at J, with 14 bases between the two ends. The V gene's germline CDR1 is SGHRS and CDR2 YFSETQ. The CDR3 is made up of 14 amino acids.

This clonotype is medium-sized within its sample. V and J are TRBV20-1 and TRBJ1-6; 7 positions agree with TRBD1. CDR3 length: 15 residues. Per the germline V gene, CDR1 is DFQATT and CDR2 is SNEGSKA (reference sequence). V shed 5 bases, J shed 7 bases, and the junction held 11 bases outside the gene matches. CDR3 region: CSAPSSGTVNSPLHF. The CDR3 nucleotides are TGCAGTGCTCCTTCCTCCGGGACAGTGAATTCACCCCTCCACTTT.

There are a few counts of this clonotype. CDR3 DNA sequence: TGTGCCACCAGCAGAGGGGTAGTAACTGAAGCTTTCTTT. It is translated as CATSRGVVTEAFF. The chain carries TRBV15 and TRBJ1-1; no clear D. Trimming left V 1 base short and J 5 bases short, with 8 bases between. The CDR3 has 13 residues. CDR1 is LNHNV, CDR2 YYDKDF, per germline (reference sequence).

Concerning this clonotype: One junction end disagrees with the germline gene, perhaps due to a read error. The chain links TRBV6-5 to TRBJ2-1; the D gene is possibly TRBD2 (8 bases). CDR1 and CDR2 from the germline V gene are MNHEY and SVGAGI. The CDR3 is made up of 16 amino acids. CDR3 coding DNA: TGTGCCAGCACTTACAGGGGCGGGAGGAGGTACAATGAGCAGTTCTTC. The encoded protein is CASTYRGGRRYNEQFF.

V is TRBV6-1 and J is TRBJ2-3; 13 nucleotides match TRBD2. The V gene's germline CDR1 is MNHNS and CDR2 SASEGT. Trimming at V came to 3 bases and at J to 4 bases, leaving 1 base not matched to a gene. The CDR3 is 15 amino acids. CDR3 in amino acids: CASSEGLAGSDTQYF. CDR3 in DNA: TGTGCCAGCAGTGAGGGACTAGCGGGGTCAGATACGCAGTATTTT.

The J gene is TRBJ2-1, the V gene TRBV19; 8 bases map to TRBD2. V lost 3 bases and J lost 5; bases outside the gene matches: 6. The CDR3 is 15 amino acids. Germline CDR1 and CDR2: LNHDA and SQIVND (reference sequence). The CDR3 protein is CASSIVQRGNNEQFF. The CDR3 DNA sequence: TGTGCCAGTAGTATCGTCCAGCGGGGGAACAATGAGCAGTTCTTC. Full variable domain (remainder filled in from reference TRBV19 and TRBJ2-1): DGGITQSPKYLFRKEGQNVTLSCEQNLNHDAMYWYRQDPGQGLRLIYYSQIVNDFQKGDIAEGYSVSREKKESFPLTVTSAQKNPTAFYLCASSIVQRGNNEQFFGPGTRLTVL.

This clonotype is labeled as medium-sized (0.01 to 0.1%). The chain recombines TRBV6-1 with TRBJ2-5; possible D gene TRBD2, 6 bases. Germline CDR1 and CDR2: MNHNS and SASEGT. Trimming removed 6 bases from V and 5 bases from J, with 13 bases in between. The CDR3 has 13 amino acids. The CDR3 spells CASSAGAGETQYF. CDR3 DNA: TGTGCCAGCAGCGCTGGGGCGGGGGAGACCCAGTACTTC.

This clonotype was recorded a few times. The rearrangement links TRBV6-1 to TRBJ2-7; D may match TRBD1 or TRBD2 (6 bases each). Between the trimmed V and J ends, which lost 8 bases and 3 bases, there was a span of 20 bases. The CDR3 consists of 15 residues. Germline V lookup: CDR1 MNHNS, CDR2 SASEGT. The CDR3 DNA is TGTGCCAGCCAAAGGTTCGGGGGCTCGATCTACGAGCAGTACTTC. Amino acid sequence: CASQRFGGSIYEQYF.

By proportion, this clonotype is medium-sized (0.01 to 0.1%). The chain joins TRBV28 to TRBJ2-5; TRBD1 agrees at 9 bases. CDR1 and CDR2 (germline): MDHEN, SYDVKM. The junction had 10 bases not matched to a gene; V was cut back by 3 bases and J by 8 bases. This CDR3 is built from 15 residues. The CDR3 spells CASSLGGQGLRTQYF. CDR3 in DNA: TGTGCCAGCAGTTTGGGGGGACAGGGTTTACGAACCCAGTACTTC. Based on the CDR3 plus reference TRBV28 and TRBJ2-5, the full variable domain is DVKVTQSSRYLVKRTGEKVFLECVQDMDHENMFWYRQDPGLGLRLIYFSYDVKMKEKGDIPEGYSVSREKKERFSLILESASTNQTSMYLCASSLGGQGLRTQYFGPGTRLLVL.

This clonotype occurred a few times. The rearrangement joins TRBV20-1 to TRBJ2-7, with 11 bases matching TRBD2. The CDR3 spans 15 residues. V lost 3 bases, J lost 0 bases, and 4 bases stayed unmatched. Germline loops: CDR1 DFQATT, CDR2 SNEGSKA (reference sequence). The CDR3 DNA sequence: TGCAGTGCTAGGCCTGGGACTAGCGGCTCCTACGAGCAGTACTTC. Translating it yields CSARPGTSGSYEQYF.

This clonotype is deemed medium-sized. This chain links TRBV15 with TRBJ1-2, with D unclear. This CDR3 region has 14 residues. Germline loops: CDR1 LNHNV, CDR2 YYDKDF (reference sequence). The V end lost 0 bases, the J end lost 7 bases, and 12 bases lay between the germline ends. The CDR3 loop reads CATSRDRQASGYTF. In nucleotides, the CDR3 is TGTGCCACCAGCAGAGATCGTCAAGCCTCTGGCTACACCTTC.

This clonotype was seen only a few times. The chain links TRBV20-1 to TRBJ2-3; 11 bases agree with TRBD2. CDR1 DFQATT and CDR2 SNEGSKA come from the germline V gene (reference sequence). V lost 5 bases and J lost 1; bases outside the gene matches: 11. This CDR3 region has 17 residues. The CDR3 reads CSAGGLAASLGTDTQYF. DNA of the CDR3: TGCAGTGCTGGGGGACTAGCGGCCAGCCTCGGCACAGATACGCAGTATTTT.

In its sample, this clonotype is medium-sized. The chain joins TRBV28 to TRBJ1-2, with D possibly matching TRBD1 (6 bases). Trimming left V 6 bases short and J 2 bases short, with 10 bases between. The CDR3 totals 13 residues. Per germline, CDR1 MDHEN and CDR2 SYDVKM. DNA for the CDR3: TGTGCCAGCAGCCTTACAGGGAACTATGGCTACACCTTC. This translates into CASSLTGNYGYTF.